This TCR beta chain stems from a study of PD-L1 blockade in urothelial cancer. For the study at large: Males with bladder-origin urothelial cancer made up about 85% of the roughly 29 patients. At 3 weeks (second dose) and 6 weeks after starting treatment, blood was analyzed. Researchers found blood samples held a median of roughly 140,000 T cells.

This CDR3 is 14 amino acids long. The junction had 7 bases not matched to a gene; V was cut back by 4 bases and J by 10 bases. The germline CDR1 and CDR2 sequences are KGHSH and LQKENI. This clone was counted a few times. Time point defined: peripheral blood 6 weeks after treatment start. Sequencing was performed with immunoSEQ multiplex PCR; in TCRdb, only in-frame clones are kept and a portion is missing. The sample holds 100,000 to 150,000 clones; around 88% are singletons and the top ten take approximately 2.4%. The clonotype was recovered from a man in his fifties with urothelial cancer. V and J are TRBV18 and TRBJ1-6; 7 nucleotides line up with TRBD1. The sample consisted of PBMCs, taken around atezolizumab (anti-PD-L1) treatment. The CDR3 sequence: CASSRAGGESPLHF. The CDR3 coding sequence is TGTGCCAGCTCACGCGCAGGGGGTGAATCACCCCTCCACTTT.